This T cell receptor beta chain was recorded in a study of patients and donors after allogeneic stem cell transplantation. The V and J ends lost 6 bases and 7 bases respectively, with 12 bases between them. The CDR3 contains 12 residues. Each CDR3 protein gets one entry after TCRdb re-called the RT-PCR reads with MiXCR. The sample records approximately 140,000 distinct CDR3 sequences, approximately 40% being singletons. The chain uses TRBV12-3 or TRBV12-4 and TRBJ1-1; D is undetermined. Source material: blood, either unsorted or a sorted T cell fraction (not recorded which). This TCR came from a human donor who was either an allogeneic HSCT recipient or a stem cell or donor lymphocyte infusion donor (not recorded which). It is not recorded whose cells these are; they may come from a transplant donor. The CDR3 region has the DNA TGTGCCAGCAGGCCCTATGGGCTTGAAGCTTTCTTT. It is translated as CASRPYGLEAFF.